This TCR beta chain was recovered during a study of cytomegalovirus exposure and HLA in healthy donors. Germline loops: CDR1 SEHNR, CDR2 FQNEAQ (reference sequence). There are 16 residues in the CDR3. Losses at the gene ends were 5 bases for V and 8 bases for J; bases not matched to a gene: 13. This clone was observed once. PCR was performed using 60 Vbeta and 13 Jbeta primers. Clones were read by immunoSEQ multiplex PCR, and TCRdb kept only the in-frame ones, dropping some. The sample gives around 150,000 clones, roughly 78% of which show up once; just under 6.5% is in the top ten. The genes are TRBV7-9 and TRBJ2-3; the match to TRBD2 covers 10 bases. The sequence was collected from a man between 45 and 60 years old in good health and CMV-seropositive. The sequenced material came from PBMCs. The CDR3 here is CASSAGASGGLTTQYF. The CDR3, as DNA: TGTGCCAGCAGCGCTGGGGCTAGCGGGGGACTCACTACGCAGTATTTT.